Listed here are 20 T cell receptor beta chains from one sample, sequenced in a study of blood T cell repertoires in COVID-19. Sequencing was performed with immunoSEQ multiplex PCR; in TCRdb, only in-frame clones are kept and a portion is missing. The data hold hundreds of thousands of clones, with more than 80% observed a single time. The specimen was peripheral blood. These receptor sequences come from a woman aged 30 to 39 with COVID-19, enrolled during active disease.

The CDR3 region has the DNA TGTGCCAGCAGAGGAGCAGCACGGGGATCCCGCTACGAGCAGTACTTC. The encoded protein is CASRGAARGSRYEQYF. V gene TRBV28 combines with J gene TRBJ2-7, with D maybe TRBD2 (5 bases). V shed 6 bases and J shed 3 bases, with 21 bases lying between them. Germline CDR1 reads MDHEN; CDR2 reads SYDVKM. The CDR3 consists of 16 residues.

The genes are TRBV2 and TRBJ2-7; 8 bases map to TRBD1. The V gene end was trimmed by 5 bases and the J gene end by 2 bases; junction bases not matched to a gene: 5. From germline, CDR1 is SNHLY and CDR2 FYNNEI. The CDR3 contains 14 residues. The DNA of the CDR3 is TGTGCCAGCAGTCGACAGGGGACAGCCTACGAGCAGTACTTC. Encoded protein: CASSRQGTAYEQYF.

The chain uses TRBV4-1 and TRBJ2-5; D might be TRBD1 (6 bases). Germline CDR1 and CDR2: MGHRA and YSYEKL. Trimming removed 3 bases at V and 5 bases at J, with 10 bases between. This CDR3 is built from 13 residues. CDR3 in DNA: TGCGCCAGCAGCCAGAACAGGGCGGAGACCCAGTACTTC. This encodes CASSQNRAETQYF.

J is TRBJ2-5 and V is TRBV2; 12 nucleotides match TRBD1. The junction had 5 bases not matched to a gene; V was cut back by 4 bases and J by 5 bases. The CDR3 length is 15 residues. Germline CDR1 and CDR2: SNHLY and FYNNEI. The CDR3 reads CASSGDRGHGETQYF. The CDR3, as DNA: TGTGCCAGCAGTGGGGACAGGGGGCATGGGGAGACCCAGTACTTC.

The genes are TRBV4-2 and TRBJ1-3; TRBD1 matches 8 bases. This CDR3 is built from 15 residues. Trimming cost V 4 bases and J 1 base; bases outside gene matches: 3. In germline, CDR1 is LGHNA, CDR2 YNFKEQ. The CDR3 nucleotides read TGTGCCAGCAGCCGCCGACAGGGGTCTGGAAACACCATATATTTT. It translates to CASSRRQGSGNTIYF.

The chain couples TRBV12-3 or TRBV12-4 to TRBJ1-1, with 7 positions matching TRBD1. The CDR3 covers 12 residues. V lost 5 bases and J lost 9; bases outside the gene matches: 6. The CDR3 DNA sequence: TGTGCCAGCAGTCCGACGACAGGGAAAGCTTTCTTT. It translates to CASSPTTGKAFF.

The rearrangement joins TRBV5-6 to TRBJ1-5, with D unresolved. This CDR3 is 16 amino acids long. V was shortened by 1 base and J by 3 bases, with 14 bases between the two germline ends. Looked up from germline, CDR1 is SGHDT and CDR2 is YYEEEE. The CDR3 DNA follows: TGTGCCAGCAGCTTGAAAGGCCGGGGTTCCAATCAGCCCCAGCATTTT. This gives the protein CASSLKGRGSNQPQHF.

This rearrangement joins TRBV27 to TRBJ1-2, with D unclear. The CDR3 runs 14 residues. V shed 5 bases and J shed 0 bases, with 10 bases lying between them. CDR1 is MNHEY and CDR2 is SMNVEV in the germline V gene (reference sequence). The CDR3 DNA reads as TGTGCCAGCAGTGCCTACCGAGCTAACTATGGCTACACCTTC. This codes for CASSAYRANYGYTF.

The V and J genes are TRBV12-3 or TRBV12-4 and TRBJ1-1; TRBD1 matches at 7 bases. J was trimmed by 5 bases and V by 4 bases; bases with no gene match: 4. The CDR3 runs to 13 residues. CDR3 protein: CASSSDRRTEAFF. CDR3 sequence (DNA): TGTGCCAGCAGTTCGGACAGGAGGACTGAAGCTTTCTTT.

V is TRBV2 and J is TRBJ1-3; D uncertain. V was shortened by 4 bases and J by 0 bases, with 7 bases between the two germline ends. The CDR3 length is 14 residues. Germline V lookup: CDR1 SNHLY, CDR2 FYNNEI. The CDR3 DNA sequence: TGTGCCAGCAGTGGTGTCAACTCTGGAAACACCATATATTTT. This sequence encodes CASSGVNSGNTIYF.

J is TRBJ2-4 and V is TRBV2; 8 bases fit TRBD2. CDR3 size: 12 residues. The ends lost 7 bases at V and 8 bases at J; junction bases unmatched: 4. CDR1 SNHLY and CDR2 FYNNEI come from the germline V gene. The CDR3 DNA follows: TGTGCCAGCAAGCGGGAGCTGGACATTCAGTACTTC. Its translation is CASKRELDIQYF. Based on the CDR3 plus reference TRBV2 and TRBJ2-4, the full variable domain is EPEVTQTPSHQVTQMGQEVILRCVPISNHLYFYWYRQILGQKVEFLVSFYNNEISEKSEIFDDQFSVERPDGSNFTLKIRSTKLEDSAMYFCASKRELDIQYFGAGTRLSVL.

This sequence joins TRBV9 and TRBJ2-5; 8 bases are a match to TRBD1. CDR3 length equals 15 residues. Trimming cost V 4 bases and J 5 bases; bases outside gene matches: 10. Per germline, CDR1 SGDLS and CDR2 YYNGEE. CDR3 DNA sequence: TGTGCCAGCAGCCAGCGACAGGGGAAAGTGGAGACCCAGTACTTC. It is translated as CASSQRQGKVETQYF.

J is TRBJ1-2 and V is TRBV9; 7 positions agree with TRBD1. V shed 4 bases and J 5 bases; nucleotides not matched to a gene: 11. CDR3 length: 15 amino acids. CDR1 and CDR2 from the germline V gene are SGDLS and YYNGEE. The CDR3 DNA reads as TGTGCCAGCAGCACTCCCCGGCAGGGGGAATATGGCTACACCTTC. The encoded protein is CASSTPRQGEYGYTF.

This rearrangement joins TRBV6-2 or TRBV6-3 to TRBJ2-7; tentatively, D is TRBD1 (6 bases). CDR3 length equals 15 residues. With 5 bases removed from V and 0 bases from J, the gap between germline ends came to 14 bases. Per the germline V gene, CDR1 is MNHEY and CDR2 is SVGEGT. The CDR3 spells CASSTWDTSSYEQYF. CDR3 sequence (DNA): TGTGCCAGCAGTACGTGGGACACCAGCTCCTACGAGCAGTACTTC.

The V gene is TRBV27, the J gene TRBJ2-3; the D is unclear. Trimming removed 4 bases at V and 1 base at J, with 12 bases between. CDR1 is MNHEY and CDR2 is SMNVEV in the germline V gene (reference sequence). The CDR3 is 15 amino acids. The CDR3 here is CASSSGVVGTDTQYF. CDR3 nucleotide sequence: TGTGCCAGCAGTTCCGGTGTCGTAGGCACAGATACGCAGTATTTT.

This chain joins TRBV4-1 and TRBJ2-3; 7 nucleotides align to TRBD1. The CDR3 is made up of 16 amino acids. From germline, CDR1 is MGHRA and CDR2 YSYEKL. Trimming removed 3 bases from V and 0 bases from J; junction bases left unmatched: 6. CDR3 sequence: CASSQGDSRSTDTQYF. DNA for the CDR3: TGCGCCAGCAGCCAGGGGGACAGTAGGAGCACAGATACGCAGTATTTT.

The chain employs TRBV19 and TRBJ1-4; TRBD1 aligns across 8 bases. CDR1 and CDR2 (germline): LNHDA, SQIVND (reference sequence). J was trimmed by 6 bases and V by 3 bases; bases with no gene match: 6. The CDR3 loop spans 15 amino acids. CDR3 loop: CASSMDRVEDEKLFF. In DNA, the CDR3 is TGTGCCAGTAGTATGGACAGGGTTGAAGATGAAAAACTGTTTTTT.

The chain combines TRBV5-5 with TRBJ1-5, with D maybe TRBD1 (5 bases). The CDR3 contains 14 residues. Germline CDR1 reads SGHKS; CDR2 reads YYEKEE (reference sequence). V was pared by 1 base and J by 6 bases, with 11 bases between. The CDR3 DNA reads TGTGCCAGCAGCTTGCGGGGGATGGGTCAGCCCCAGCATTTT. The encoded protein is CASSLRGMGQPQHF.

On this clone: The sample contains more than one DNA sequence encoding this CDR3. This rearrangement joins TRBV29-1 to TRBJ1-2; 9 nucleotides match TRBD1. The CDR3 has 14 residues. Per germline, CDR1 SQVTM and CDR2 ANQGSEA. V shed 3 bases and J 5 bases; nucleotides not matched to a gene: 7. In nucleotides, the CDR3 is TGCAGCGTTGAGGGCCGGGGACAGGGATATGGCTACACCTTC. It is translated as CSVEGRGQGYGYTF.

J is TRBJ2-6 and V is TRBV19, with unresolved D. The CDR3 loop spans 17 amino acids. CDR1 is LNHDA, CDR2 SQIVND, per germline (reference sequence). V lost 3 bases, J lost 0 bases, and 12 bases lay in between. The CDR3 region has the DNA TGTGCCAGTAGTATCCCCGTCCTTTTCTCTGGGGCCAACGTCCTGACTTTC. It translates to CASSIPVLFSGANVLTF.